Reported below is one T cell receptor beta chain. This clone was observed a handful of times. No antigen is known for it. No base quality values were provided; no much bigger clone lies one nucleotide off. This entry belongs to a study of beta chain features in type 1 diabetes (dated by TCRdb to the late 2010s). General notes on the study: Mean age, gender distribution, total cell number and subset yield did not differ between patients and healthy donors. Regulatory and stem cell-like memory subsets were isolated from only 8 patients and about 8 healthy donors, whereas naive and central memory subsets came from all 30 or so donors. Across all samples, about 110 million sorted cells were examined, and cell number per subset correlated strongly with RNA yield. The study compared TCRB repertoires of sorted circulating CD4+ T cell subsets between recently diagnosed type 1 diabetes patients and matched healthy donors.

Broad study findings and their caveats: Patients with type 1 diabetes made fewer insertions and deleted more nucleotides at VDJ recombination sites, implying thymic rearrangement abnormalities. Type 1 diabetes patients showed a moderate but significant shortening of TCRB CDR3 length in all four CD4+ subsets. Because cDNA was sequenced instead of genomic DNA, highly expressing activated cells could be over-represented, though the groups showed no difference in activation or CD3 levels. Because small numbers of individuals were included in the HLA sub-analyses, any influence of HLA type on TCRB rearrangement was left unresolved. The naive, central memory and regulatory TCRB repertoires appeared to resemble one another more closely among patients than among healthy donors. Shorter templates might be favored by PCR, yet because patient and control samples were amplified and corrected together, any such skew would affect both groups equally.

The entire amount of isolated RNA was reverse transcribed using the High Capacity cDNA Reverse Transcription Kit, so the sequenced TCRB transcripts were expressed ones. Naive, central memory and regulatory T cell samples underwent deep immunoSEQ sequencing, averaging around 4 million total reads per sample. Sorted cells were lysed in RLT buffer, and RNA was extracted using DNase-treated RNeasy Micro or Mini kits according to cell number. To prevent cross-contamination, each cell subset was processed individually, whereas patient and healthy donor samples were processed jointly. Using the immunoSEQ multiplex PCR, TCRB sequences were amplified from cDNA into 87-bp fragments spanning the CDR3 region. Amplicons were sequenced on the Illumina HiSeq platform. As for how the authors treated the data: PCR bias was computationally corrected using synthetic template baselines, reads within Hamming distance 2 were collapsed, and singletons that could not be merged were discarded. Reads were aligned against IMGT so that V, D and J genes, CDR3 length and insertions or deletions at six rearrangement sites could be assigned. Within each subset, clonotype counts were normalized to sorted cell number, and only after that were true diversity and Gini coefficients computed with the tcR R package. Repertoire sharing was quantified using the overlap coefficient calculated on TCRB nucleotide sequences. Imported from immuneACCESS, the table was reduced by TCRdb to in-frame sequences with V and J called. These copies leave out some clones; in studies compared against another copy, an unresolved V gene accounts for under half, and the cause of the remainder is not known. V, J and clone size were drawn from that table, and D and trimming were deduced from the DNA. The sample contains 200,000 to 250,000 clones, 11% of them found a single time. Roughly 1.3% of the sample comes from the top ten.

The CDR3 measures 14 amino acids from cysteine to phenylalanine. Just the 42-base CDR3 DNA is kept, in frame starting at base 1. Germline trimming amounts to 5 bases on V and 4 bases on J, with 7 as the count of junction bases outside the gene matches. In the germline V gene, CDR1 corresponds to LGHNA and CDR2 to YSLEER. Each donor gave one peripheral blood draw, approximately 0.11 L on average, collected into heparinised tubes. Using a panel that included CD45RO, CCR7, CD25, CD127, CD95 and CD27, naive, central memory, regulatory and stem cell-like memory CD4+ T cells were sorted on a BD FACSAria II. Every sorted population had a purity above 95%. PBMCs were separated immediately by Lymphoprep density gradient centrifugation and were stained directly, without being cultured. So that batch effects would be minimized, each experiment stained and sorted samples in pairs, pairing one healthy donor with one patient.

Sequencing input: central memory CD4+ T cells from blood. The receptor comes from a man aged 18 to 29 in good health. The chain is assembled from TRBV4-3 and TRBJ1-1; 7 middle bases align to TRBD1. The CDR3: CASSKVDRATEAFF. The DNA sequence is as follows: TGCGCCAGCAGCAAAGTAGACAGGGCCACTGAAGCTTTCTTT.